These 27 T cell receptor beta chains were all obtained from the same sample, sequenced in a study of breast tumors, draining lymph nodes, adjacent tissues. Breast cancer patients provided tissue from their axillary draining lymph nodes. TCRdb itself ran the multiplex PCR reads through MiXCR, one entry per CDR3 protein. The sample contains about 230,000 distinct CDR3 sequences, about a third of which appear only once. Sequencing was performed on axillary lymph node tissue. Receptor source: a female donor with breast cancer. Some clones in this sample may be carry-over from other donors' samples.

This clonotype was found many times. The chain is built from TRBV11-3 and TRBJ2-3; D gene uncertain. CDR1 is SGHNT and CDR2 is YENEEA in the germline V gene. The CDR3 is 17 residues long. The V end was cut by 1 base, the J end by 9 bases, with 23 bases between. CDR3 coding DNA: TGTGCCAGCAGCTTAGGAGTTAGGTCTGGTATAGTAGACACGCAGTATTTT. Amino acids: CASSLGVRSGIVDTQYF.

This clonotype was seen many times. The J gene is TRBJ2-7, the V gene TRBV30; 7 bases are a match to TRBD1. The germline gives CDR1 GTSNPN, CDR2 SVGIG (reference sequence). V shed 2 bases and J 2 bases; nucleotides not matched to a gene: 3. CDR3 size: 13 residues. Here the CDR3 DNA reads TGTGCCTGGAGTAAGGGGGCCCCCTACGAGCAGTACTTC. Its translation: CAWSKGAPYEQYF.

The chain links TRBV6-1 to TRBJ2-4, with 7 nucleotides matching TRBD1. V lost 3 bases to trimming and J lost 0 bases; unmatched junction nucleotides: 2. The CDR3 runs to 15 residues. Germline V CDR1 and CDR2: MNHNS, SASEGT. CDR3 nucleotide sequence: TGTGCCAGCAGTGAGCGACAGGGAGCCAAAAACATTCAGTACTTC. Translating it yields CASSERQGAKNIQYF.

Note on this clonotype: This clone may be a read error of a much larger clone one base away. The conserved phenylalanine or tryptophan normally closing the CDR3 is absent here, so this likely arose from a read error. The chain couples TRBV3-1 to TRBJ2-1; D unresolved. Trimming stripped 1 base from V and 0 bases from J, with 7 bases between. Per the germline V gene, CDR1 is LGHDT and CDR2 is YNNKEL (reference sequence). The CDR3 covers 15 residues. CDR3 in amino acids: CASSQVSSSYNEQFL. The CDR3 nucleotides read TGTGCCAGCAGCCAAGTTTCGAGCTCCTACAATGAGCAGTTCCTC.

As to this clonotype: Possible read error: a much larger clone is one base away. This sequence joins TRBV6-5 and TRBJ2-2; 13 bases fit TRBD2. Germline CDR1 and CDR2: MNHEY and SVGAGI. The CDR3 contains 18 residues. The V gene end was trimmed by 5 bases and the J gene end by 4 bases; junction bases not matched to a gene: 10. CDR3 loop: CASSRGTSGIPSTGELFF. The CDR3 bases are TGTGCCAGCAGTCGAGGGACTAGCGGGATACCGAGCACCGGGGAGCTGTTTTTT.

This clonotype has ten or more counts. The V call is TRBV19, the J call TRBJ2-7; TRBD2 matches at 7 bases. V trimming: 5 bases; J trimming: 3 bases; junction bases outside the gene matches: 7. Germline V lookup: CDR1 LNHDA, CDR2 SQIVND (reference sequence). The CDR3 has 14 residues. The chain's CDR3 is CASSGGTTYYEQYF. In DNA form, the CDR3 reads TGTGCCAGTAGTGGCGGGACTACCTACTACGAGCAGTACTTC.

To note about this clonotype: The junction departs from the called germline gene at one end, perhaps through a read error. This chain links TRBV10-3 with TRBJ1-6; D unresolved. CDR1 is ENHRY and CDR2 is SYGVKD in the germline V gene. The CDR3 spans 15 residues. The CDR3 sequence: CASSYGSSYNSPLHF. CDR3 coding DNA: TGTGCCAGCAGTTACGGGAGCTCCTACAATTCACCCCTCCACTTT.

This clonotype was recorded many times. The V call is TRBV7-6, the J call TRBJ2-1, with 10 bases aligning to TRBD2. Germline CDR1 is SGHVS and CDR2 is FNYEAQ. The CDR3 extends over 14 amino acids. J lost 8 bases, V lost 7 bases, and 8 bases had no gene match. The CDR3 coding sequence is TGTGCCAGCACCCATGCCGGGACTAGCGATGAGCAGTTCTTC. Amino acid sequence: CASTHAGTSDEQFF.

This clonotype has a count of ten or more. CDR3 DNA sequence: TGTGCCAGCAGTACCATTGCCGGGACAGGGGAGGGCCAAGAGACCCAGTACTTC. It encodes CASSTIAGTGEGQETQYF. The chain combines TRBV6-2 or TRBV6-3 with TRBJ2-5; TRBD1 agrees at 10 bases. The CDR3 covers 18 residues. Germline loops: CDR1 MNHEY, CDR2 SVGEGT. V lost 5 bases, J lost 1 base, and 13 bases stayed unmatched.

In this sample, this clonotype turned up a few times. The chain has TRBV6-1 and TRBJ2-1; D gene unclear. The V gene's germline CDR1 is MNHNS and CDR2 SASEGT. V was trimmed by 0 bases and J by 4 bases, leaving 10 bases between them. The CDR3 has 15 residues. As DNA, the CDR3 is TGTGCCAGCAGTGAAGCTGGTACAGCATACAATGAGCAGTTCTTC. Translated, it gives CASSEAGTAYNEQFF.

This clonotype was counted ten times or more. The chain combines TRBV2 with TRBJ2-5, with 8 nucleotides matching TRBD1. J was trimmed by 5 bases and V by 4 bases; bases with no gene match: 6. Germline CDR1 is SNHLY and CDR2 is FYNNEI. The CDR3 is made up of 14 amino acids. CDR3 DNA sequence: TGTGCCAGCAGTGTACTACAGGGGGGCGAGACCCAGTACTTC. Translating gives CASSVLQGGETQYF.

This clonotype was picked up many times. CDR3 loop: CASSQGRASGSSQYF. CDR3 coding DNA: TGTGCCAGCAGCCAAGGTAGAGCTAGCGGGAGTTCGCAGTACTTC. The rearrangement uses TRBV4-2 and TRBJ2-7; TRBD2 matches 10 bases. With V trimmed by 1 base and J by 9 bases, 9 bases remained unmatched. CDR1 LGHNA and CDR2 YNFKEQ come from the germline V gene. The CDR3 consists of 15 residues.

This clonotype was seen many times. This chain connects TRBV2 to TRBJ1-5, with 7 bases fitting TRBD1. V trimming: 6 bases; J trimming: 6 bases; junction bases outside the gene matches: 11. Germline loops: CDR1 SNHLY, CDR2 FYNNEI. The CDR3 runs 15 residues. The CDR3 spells CASSGVPGQIQPQHF. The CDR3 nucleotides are TGTGCCAGCAGCGGAGTCCCGGGACAGATTCAGCCCCAGCATTTT.

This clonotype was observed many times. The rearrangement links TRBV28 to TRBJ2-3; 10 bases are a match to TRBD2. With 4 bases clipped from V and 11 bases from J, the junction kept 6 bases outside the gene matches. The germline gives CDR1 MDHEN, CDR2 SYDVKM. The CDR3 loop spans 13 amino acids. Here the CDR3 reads CASSSEREGQQYF. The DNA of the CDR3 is TGTGCCAGCAGTTCTGAGCGGGAGGGCCAGCAGTATTTT.

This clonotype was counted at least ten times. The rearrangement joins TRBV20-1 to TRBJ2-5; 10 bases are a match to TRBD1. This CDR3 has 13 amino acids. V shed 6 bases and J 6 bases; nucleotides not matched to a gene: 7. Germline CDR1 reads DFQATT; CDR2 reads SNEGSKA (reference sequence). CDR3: CSAYRDRGKTQYF. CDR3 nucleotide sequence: TGCAGTGCGTACCGGGACAGGGGAAAGACCCAGTACTTC.

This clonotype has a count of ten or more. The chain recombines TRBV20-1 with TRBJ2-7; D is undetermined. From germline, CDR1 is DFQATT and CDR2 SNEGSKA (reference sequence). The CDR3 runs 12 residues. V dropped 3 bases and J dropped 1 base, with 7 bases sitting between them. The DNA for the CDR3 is TGCAGTGCTAGGGGCGGTTCCTACGAGCAGTACTTC. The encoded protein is CSARGGSYEQYF.

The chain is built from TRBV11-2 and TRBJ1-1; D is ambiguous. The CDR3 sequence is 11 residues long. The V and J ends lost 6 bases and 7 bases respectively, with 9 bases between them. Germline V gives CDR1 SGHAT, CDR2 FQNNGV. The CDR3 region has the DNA TGTGCCAGCAGTCAATCCATTGAAGCTTTCTTT. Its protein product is CASSQSIEAFF.

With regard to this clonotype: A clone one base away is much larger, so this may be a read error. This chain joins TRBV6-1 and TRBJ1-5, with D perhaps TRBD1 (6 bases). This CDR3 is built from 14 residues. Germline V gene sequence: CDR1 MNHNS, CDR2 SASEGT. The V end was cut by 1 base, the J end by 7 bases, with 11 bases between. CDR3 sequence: CASSEGTEDQPQHF. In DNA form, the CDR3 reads TGTGCCAGCAGTGAAGGGACAGAGGACCAGCCCCAGCATTTT.

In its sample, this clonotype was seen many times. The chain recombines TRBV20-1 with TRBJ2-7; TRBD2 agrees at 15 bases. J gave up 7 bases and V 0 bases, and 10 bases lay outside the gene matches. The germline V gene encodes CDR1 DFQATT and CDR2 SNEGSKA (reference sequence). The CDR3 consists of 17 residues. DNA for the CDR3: TGCAGTGCTAGAGATTTCGGACTAGCGGGAGGGCATCGGGAGCAGTACTTC. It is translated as CSARDFGLAGGHREQYF.

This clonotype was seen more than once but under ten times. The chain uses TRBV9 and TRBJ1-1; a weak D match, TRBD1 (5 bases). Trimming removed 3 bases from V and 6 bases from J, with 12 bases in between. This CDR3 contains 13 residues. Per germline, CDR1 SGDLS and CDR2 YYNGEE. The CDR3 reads CASSGRGGAEAFF. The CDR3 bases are TGTGCCAGCAGCGGTAGAGGAGGGGCTGAAGCTTTCTTT.

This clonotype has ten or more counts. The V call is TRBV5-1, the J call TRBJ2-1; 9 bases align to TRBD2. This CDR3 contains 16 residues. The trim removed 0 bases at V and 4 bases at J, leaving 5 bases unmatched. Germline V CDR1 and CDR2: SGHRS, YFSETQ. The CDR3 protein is CASSLETSGSYNEQFF. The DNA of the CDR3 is TGCGCCAGCAGCTTGGAAACTAGCGGGTCTTACAATGAGCAGTTCTTC.

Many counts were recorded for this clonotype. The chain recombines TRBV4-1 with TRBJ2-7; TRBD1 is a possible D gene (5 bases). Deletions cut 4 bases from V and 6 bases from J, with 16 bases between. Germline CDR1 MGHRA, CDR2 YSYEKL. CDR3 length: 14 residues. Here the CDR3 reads CASSLIQQGSEQYF. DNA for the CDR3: TGCGCCAGCAGCCTGATACAGCAGGGAAGCGAGCAGTACTTC.

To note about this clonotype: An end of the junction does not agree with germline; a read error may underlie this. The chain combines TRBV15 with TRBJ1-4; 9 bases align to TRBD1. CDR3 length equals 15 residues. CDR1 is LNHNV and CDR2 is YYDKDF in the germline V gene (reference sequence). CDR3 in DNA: TGCGCCACCAGCGACGGACAGGGGCTCTATGAAAAACTGTTTTTT. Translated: CATSDGQGLYEKLFF. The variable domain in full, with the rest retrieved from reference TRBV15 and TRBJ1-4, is DAMVIQNPRYQVTQFGKPVTLSCSQTLNHNVMYWYQQKSSQAPKLLFHYYDKDFNNEADTPDNFQSRRPNTSFCFLDIRSPGLGDTAMYLCATSDGQGLYEKLFFGSGTQLSVL.

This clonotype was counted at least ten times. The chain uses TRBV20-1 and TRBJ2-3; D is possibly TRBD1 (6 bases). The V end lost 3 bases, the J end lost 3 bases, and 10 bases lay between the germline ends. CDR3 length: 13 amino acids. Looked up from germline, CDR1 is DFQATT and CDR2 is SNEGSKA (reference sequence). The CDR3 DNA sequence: TGCAGTGCTAGGCCTCAGGGGACAGATACGCAGTATTTT. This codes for CSARPQGTDTQYF.

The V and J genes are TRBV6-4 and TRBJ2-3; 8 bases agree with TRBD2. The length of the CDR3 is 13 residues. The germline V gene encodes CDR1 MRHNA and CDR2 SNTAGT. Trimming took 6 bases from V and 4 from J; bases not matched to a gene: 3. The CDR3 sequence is CASRSGRSDTQYF. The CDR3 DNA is TGTGCCAGCAGGAGCGGGAGATCAGATACGCAGTATTTT.

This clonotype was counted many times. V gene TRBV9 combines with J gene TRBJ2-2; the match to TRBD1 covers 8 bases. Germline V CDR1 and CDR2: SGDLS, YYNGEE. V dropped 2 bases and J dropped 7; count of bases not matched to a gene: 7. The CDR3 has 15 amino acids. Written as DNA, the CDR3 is TGTGCCAGCAGCGTTGGACAGGGCGGGTTCGGGGAGCTGTTTTTT. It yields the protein CASSVGQGGFGELFF. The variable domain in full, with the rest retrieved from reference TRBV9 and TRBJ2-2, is DSGVTQTPKHLITATGQRVTLRCSPRSGDLSVYWYQQSLDQGLQFLIQYYNGEERAKGNILERFSAQQFPDLHSELNLSSLELGDSALYFCASSVGQGGFGELFFGEGSRLTVL.

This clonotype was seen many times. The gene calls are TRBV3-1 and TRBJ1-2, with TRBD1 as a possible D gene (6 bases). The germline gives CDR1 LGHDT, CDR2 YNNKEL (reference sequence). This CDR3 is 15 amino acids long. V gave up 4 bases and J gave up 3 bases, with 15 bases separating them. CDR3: CASSRTGGADYGYTF. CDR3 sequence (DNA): TGTGCCAGCAGCCGGACCGGGGGCGCTGACTATGGCTACACCTTC.